This TCR beta chain was identified during a study of blood T cell repertoires in COVID-19. Study information: PBMCs, B-cell-depleted T cells, or T cells provided the cDNA or gDNA that made up the material.

Here immunoSEQ multiplex PCR was the method, and the copy in TCRdb shows in-frame clones only, minus some. The repertoire has nearly 35,000 clones, around 87% of them found once; the top ten carry around 40%. V was pared by 0 bases and J by 5 bases, with 15 bases between. The CDR3 extends over 15 amino acids. The germline CDR1 and CDR2 sequences are SQVTM and ANQGSEA. Sample: peripheral blood. The source of this sequence is a human donor in a cohort sampled during active COVID-19. The chain has TRBV29-1 and TRBJ2-3; D perhaps matches TRBD2 (6 bases). CDR3 bases: TGCAGCGTTGAAGACTACGGGCGGGGCCAAGATACGCAGTATTTT. This sequence encodes CSVEDYGRGQDTQYF.